These 10 T cell receptor beta chains originate from one sample sequenced in a study of response to subunit inactivated influenza vaccine. Via MiXCR, TCRdb re-called the RT-PCR reads, giving one row per CDR3 protein. This sample yields approximately 530,000 distinct CDR3 sequences, of which over 10% are seen a single time; under 15% belongs to the top ten. Sequenced material: PBMCs from blood, taken about 40 days after vaccination. The receptors shown here come from a middle-aged man who received an inactivated influenza vaccine.

The chain links TRBV6-5 to TRBJ2-1; D might be TRBD2 (6 bases). Germline CDR1 reads MNHEY; CDR2 reads SVGAGI. The CDR3 spans 14 residues. Trimming stripped 0 bases from V and 6 bases from J, with 9 bases between. This CDR3 is CASSYSGTVNEQFF. CDR3 in DNA: TGTGCCAGCAGTTACTCAGGGACTGTCAATGAGCAGTTCTTC.

In the case of this clonotype: Mismatch with germline at one junction end may stem from a read error. V and J are TRBV7-9 and TRBJ2-7, with no clear D. Germline V gives CDR1 SEHNR, CDR2 FQNEAQ (reference sequence). The CDR3 extends over 17 amino acids. CDR3 sequence (DNA): TGTGCCAACAGCTTAGTTGCGTCTATTGGCGACCCCTACGAGCAGTACTTC. This gives the protein CANSLVASIGDPYEQYF.

The chain joins TRBV20-1 to TRBJ1-5; no definite D call. The CDR3 runs to 16 residues. V gave up 0 bases and J gave up 0 bases, with 12 bases separating them. Germline CDR1 and CDR2: DFQATT and SNEGSKA (reference sequence). The CDR3, as DNA: TGCAGTGCTAGAGATCCCAGGAGATATAGCAATCAGCCCCAGCATTTT. This sequence encodes CSARDPRRYSNQPQHF.

The chain has TRBV5-1 and TRBJ2-1, with a tentative D call TRBD2 (6 bases). The ends were cut back, 1 base at V and 4 bases at J, with 12 bases in the middle. The CDR3 length is 15 residues. The germline CDR1 and CDR2 sequences are SGHRS and YFSETQ. DNA of the CDR3: TGCGCCAGCAGCTTGTTAGCGGAGACGTACAATGAGCAGTTCTTC. Translation gives CASSLLAETYNEQFF.

The chain carries TRBV5-1 and TRBJ1-3; D is unclear. Trimming pared 1 base from V and 8 bases from J, leaving 19 bases between. Germline V gene lookup returns CDR1 SGHRS and CDR2 YFSETQ. The CDR3 sequence is 16 residues long. This CDR3 is CASSLTPGLFGDTIYF. In nucleotides, the CDR3 is TGCGCCAGCAGCTTGACGCCGGGATTATTCGGAGACACCATATATTTT.

The rearrangement joins TRBV4-3 to TRBJ2-7, with D maybe TRBD1 (6 bases). The CDR3 covers 15 residues. With 5 bases removed from V and 0 bases from J, the gap between germline ends came to 14 bases. Germline V CDR1 and CDR2: LGHNA, YSLEER. The CDR3 region is CASSSSWTDSYEQYF. CDR3 nucleotide sequence: TGCGCCAGCAGCTCAAGTTGGACAGACTCCTACGAGCAGTACTTC.

In this sample, this clonotype turned up many times. V gene TRBV5-6 combines with J gene TRBJ1-2, with 7 bases fitting TRBD1. This CDR3 has 14 amino acids. Germline CDR1 and CDR2: SGHDT and YYEEEE. V was clipped by 0 bases and J by 8 bases; unmatched bases: 7. CDR3 sequence: CASSLEGGAMGYTF. CDR3 coding DNA: TGTGCCAGCAGCTTGGAAGGGGGCGCCATGGGCTACACCTTC.

This clonotype was seen more than once but under ten times. This chain uses TRBV28 with TRBJ2-7; D uncertain. The CDR3 runs to 16 residues. Trimming pared 3 bases from V and 2 bases from J, leaving 17 bases between. Germline-derived CDR1 and CDR2 are MDHEN and SYDVKM. CDR3 protein: CASSFRLRNIPYEQYF. For the CDR3, the DNA is TGTGCCAGCAGTTTCCGGCTGAGAAATATCCCCTACGAGCAGTACTTC.

In this sample, this clonotype turned up a few times. This chain connects TRBV20-1 to TRBJ2-1; 7 nucleotides agree with TRBD2. Losses at the gene ends were 3 bases for V and 3 bases for J; bases not matched to a gene: 11. Germline lookup yields CDR1 DFQATT and CDR2 SNEGSKA (reference sequence). The CDR3 is 16 amino acids. The CDR3 DNA sequence: TGCAGTGCTAGGCCCCCAGGGAGCGGGGTCTACAATGAGCAGTTCTTC. Translation gives CSARPPGSGVYNEQFF.

This clonotype was recorded a few times. CDR3 DNA: TGTGCCAGCAGTTACACCAGGGGGCGGATGGCCCGGATGTTCTTC. Protein: CASSYTRGRMARMFF. The rearrangement joins TRBV6-2 or TRBV6-3 to TRBJ2-1; 8 bases line up with TRBD1. The CDR3 contains 15 residues. Germline loops: CDR1 MNHEY, CDR2 SVGEGT. V lost 2 bases to trimming and J lost 15 bases; unmatched junction nucleotides: 15.